One TCR beta chain is described in this entry. Its specificity is unknown. The data were obtained in a study of cytomegalovirus exposure and HLA in healthy donors. Study outcomes and limitations: Overall, around 150 TCR beta chains were annotated as cytomegalovirus-associated. Researchers reported that a few CMV-associated chains were confirmed in vitro as CMV antigen-specific. The classifier reportedly diagnosed cytomegalovirus status with high sensitivity and specificity.

PCR primers comprised 60 Vbeta and 13 Jbeta primers. Generated by immunoSEQ multiplex PCR, the TCRdb table keeps only in-frame clones and is missing some. The data hold more than 85,000 clones, with roughly 80% observed a single time. The donors, nominally healthy at sampling, likely had unrecorded immune exposures. The V gene's germline CDR1 is MGHRA and CDR2 YSYEKL. V gave up 1 base and J gave up 4 bases, with 10 bases separating them. This CDR3 has 15 residues. V gene TRBV4-1 combines with J gene TRBJ1-4; D is ambiguous. The receptor was derived from a man aged 25 to 45 in good health and CMV-seropositive. Sequencing input: PBMCs. CDR3 nucleotides: TGCGCCAGCAGCCAAGTTCCGGGATTTAATGAAAAACTGTTTTTT. As protein: CASSQVPGFNEKLFF.